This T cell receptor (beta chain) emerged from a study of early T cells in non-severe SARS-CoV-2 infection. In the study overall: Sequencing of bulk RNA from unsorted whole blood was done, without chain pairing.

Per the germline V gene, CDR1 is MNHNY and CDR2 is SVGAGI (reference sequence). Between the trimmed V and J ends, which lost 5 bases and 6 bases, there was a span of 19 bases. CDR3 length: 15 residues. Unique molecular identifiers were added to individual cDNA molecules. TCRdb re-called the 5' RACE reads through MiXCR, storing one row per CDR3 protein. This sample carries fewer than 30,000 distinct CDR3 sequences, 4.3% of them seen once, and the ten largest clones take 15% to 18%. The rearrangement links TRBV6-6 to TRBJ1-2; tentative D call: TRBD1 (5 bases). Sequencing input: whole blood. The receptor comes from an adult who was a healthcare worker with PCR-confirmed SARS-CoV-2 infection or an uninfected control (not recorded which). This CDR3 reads CASSLRDVLNNGYTF. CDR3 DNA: TGTGCCAGCAGTCTCCGGGACGTACTGAATAATGGCTACACCTTC.